This TCR beta chain was identified in a study of blood T cell repertoires in COVID-19. Study summary: Donors in the United States, Italy and Spain gave samples during acute or convalescent COVID-19. T cells, B-cell-depleted T cells, or PBMCs provided the cDNA or gDNA that served as material.

Cohort allocation depended upon clinical history that participants reported. Recovered participants had two consecutive negative NP/OP PCR tests, healthcare professional clearance, or symptom resolution. The V and J ends lost 1 base and 8 bases respectively, with 12 bases between them. Germline CDR1 is LNHDA and CDR2 is SQIVND (reference sequence). This CDR3 has 14 residues. Sequenced by immunoSEQ multiplex PCR; TCRdb stores in-frame clones only, minus some. The data hold hundreds of thousands of clones, with around 90% observed a single time. This receptor was identified in a man aged 60 to 69 who had recovered from COVID-19. V gene TRBV19 combines with J gene TRBJ1-5; D is uncertain. The sample was PBMCs or T cells enriched from blood (not recorded which). The CDR3 is CASSIGGRMKPQHF. CDR3 nucleotides: TGTGCCAGTAGTATAGGTGGGAGGATGAAGCCCCAGCATTTT.